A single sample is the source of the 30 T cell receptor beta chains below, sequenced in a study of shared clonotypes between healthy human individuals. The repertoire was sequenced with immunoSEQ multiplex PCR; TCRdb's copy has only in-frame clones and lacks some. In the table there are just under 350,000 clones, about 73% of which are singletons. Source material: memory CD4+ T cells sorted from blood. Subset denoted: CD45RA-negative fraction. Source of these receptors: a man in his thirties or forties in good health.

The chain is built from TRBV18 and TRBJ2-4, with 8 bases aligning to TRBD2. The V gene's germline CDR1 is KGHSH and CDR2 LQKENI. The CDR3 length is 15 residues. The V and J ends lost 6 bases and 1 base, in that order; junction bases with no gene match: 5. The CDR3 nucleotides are TGTGCCAGCTCCCAGCGGGAGACGGCCAAAAACATTCAGTACTTC. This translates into CASSQRETAKNIQYF. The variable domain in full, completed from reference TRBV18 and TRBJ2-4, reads NAGVMQNPRHLVRRRGQEARLRCSPMKGHSHVYWYRQLPEEGLKFMVYLQKENIIDESGMPKERFSAEFPKEGPSILRIQQVVRGDSAAYFCASSQRETAKNIQYFGAGTRLSVL.

The CDR3 DNA follows: TGTGCCAGCAGTTCTACAATACAGGGACCGAATCAGCCCCAGCATTTT. As protein: CASSSTIQGPNQPQHF. The rearrangement uses TRBV28 and TRBJ1-5; TRBD1 might be the D (6 bases). The CDR3 runs to 16 residues. V shed 4 bases and J shed 4 bases, with 17 bases lying between them. The germline CDR1 and CDR2 sequences are MDHEN and SYDVKM.

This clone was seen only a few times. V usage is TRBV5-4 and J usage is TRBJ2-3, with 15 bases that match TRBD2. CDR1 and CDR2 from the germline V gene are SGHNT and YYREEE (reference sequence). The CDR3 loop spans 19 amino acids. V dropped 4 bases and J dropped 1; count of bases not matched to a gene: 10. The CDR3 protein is CASSNGLAGGISGTDTQYF. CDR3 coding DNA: TGTGCCAGCAGCAATGGACTAGCGGGAGGGATCTCAGGCACAGATACGCAGTATTTT. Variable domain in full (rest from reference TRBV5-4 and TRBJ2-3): ETGVTQSPTHLIKTRGQQVTLRCSSQSGHNTVSWYQQALGQGPQFIFQYYREEENGRGNFPPRFSGLQFPNYSSELNVNALELDDSALYLCASSNGLAGGISGTDTQYFGPGTRLTVL.

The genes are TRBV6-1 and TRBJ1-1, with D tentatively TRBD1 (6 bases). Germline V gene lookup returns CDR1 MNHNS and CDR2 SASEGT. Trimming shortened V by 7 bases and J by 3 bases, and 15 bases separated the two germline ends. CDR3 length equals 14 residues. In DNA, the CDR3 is TGTGCCAGCATTCGAGACAGGCCCGACACTGAAGCTTTCTTT. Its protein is CASIRDRPDTEAFF.

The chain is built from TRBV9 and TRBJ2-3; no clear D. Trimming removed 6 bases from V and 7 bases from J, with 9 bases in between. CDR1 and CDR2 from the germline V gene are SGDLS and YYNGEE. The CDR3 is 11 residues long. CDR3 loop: CASIAAHTQYF. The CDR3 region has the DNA TGTGCCAGCATCGCCGCACATACGCAGTATTTT.

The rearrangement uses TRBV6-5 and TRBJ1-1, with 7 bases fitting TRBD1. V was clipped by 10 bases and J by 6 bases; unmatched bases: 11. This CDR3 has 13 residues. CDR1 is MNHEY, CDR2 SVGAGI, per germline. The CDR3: CAIQMTGKAEAFF. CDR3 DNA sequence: TGTGCCATCCAAATGACAGGGAAGGCTGAAGCTTTCTTT.

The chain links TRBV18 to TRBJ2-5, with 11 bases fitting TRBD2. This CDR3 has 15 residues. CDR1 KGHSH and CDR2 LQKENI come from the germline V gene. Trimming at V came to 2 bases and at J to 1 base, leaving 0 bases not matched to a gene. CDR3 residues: CASSPGTSGQETQYF. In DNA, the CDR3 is TGTGCCAGCTCACCAGGGACTAGCGGCCAAGAGACCCAGTACTTC.

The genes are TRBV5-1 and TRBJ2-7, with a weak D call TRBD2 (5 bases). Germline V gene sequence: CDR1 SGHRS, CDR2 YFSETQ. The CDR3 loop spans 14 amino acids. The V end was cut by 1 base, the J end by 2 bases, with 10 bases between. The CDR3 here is CASSLNSATYEQYF. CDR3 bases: TGCGCCAGCAGCTTGAATAGCGCTACCTACGAGCAGTACTTC.

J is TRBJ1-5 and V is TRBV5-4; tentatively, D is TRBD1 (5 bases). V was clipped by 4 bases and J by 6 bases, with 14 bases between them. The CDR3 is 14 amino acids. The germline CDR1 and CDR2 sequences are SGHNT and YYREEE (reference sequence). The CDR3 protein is CASSTWGVTQPQHF. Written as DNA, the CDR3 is TGTGCCAGCAGCACCTGGGGGGTAACTCAGCCCCAGCATTTT. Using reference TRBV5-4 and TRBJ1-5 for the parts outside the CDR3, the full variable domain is ETGVTQSPTHLIKTRGQQVTLRCSSQSGHNTVSWYQQALGQGPQFIFQYYREEENGRGNFPPRFSGLQFPNYSSELNVNALELDDSALYLCASSTWGVTQPQHFGDGTRLSIL.

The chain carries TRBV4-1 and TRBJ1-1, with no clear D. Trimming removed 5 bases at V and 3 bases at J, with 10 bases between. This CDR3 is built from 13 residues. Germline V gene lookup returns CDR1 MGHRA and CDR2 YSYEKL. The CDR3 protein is CASSGREDTEAFF. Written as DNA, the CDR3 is TGCGCCAGCAGCGGACGGGAAGACACTGAAGCTTTCTTT.

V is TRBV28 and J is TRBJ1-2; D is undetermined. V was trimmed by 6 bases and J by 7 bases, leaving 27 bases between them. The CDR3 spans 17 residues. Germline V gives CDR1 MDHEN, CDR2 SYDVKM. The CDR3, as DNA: TGTGCCAGCAGGGAGGGAGGAGCTGGTAAGCCCTCCTCTGGCTACACCTTC. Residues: CASREGGAGKPSSGYTF.

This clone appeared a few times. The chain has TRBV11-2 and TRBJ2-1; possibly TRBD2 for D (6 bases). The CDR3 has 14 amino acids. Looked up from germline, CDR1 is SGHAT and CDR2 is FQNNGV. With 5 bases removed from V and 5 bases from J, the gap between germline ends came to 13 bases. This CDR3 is CASSQTGLNNEQFF. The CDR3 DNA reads TGTGCCAGCAGCCAGACCGGACTAAACAATGAGCAGTTCTTC.

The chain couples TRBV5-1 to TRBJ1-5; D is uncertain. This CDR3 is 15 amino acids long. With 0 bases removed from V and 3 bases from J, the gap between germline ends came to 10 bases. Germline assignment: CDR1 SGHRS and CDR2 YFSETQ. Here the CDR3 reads CASSLDSGYNQPQHF. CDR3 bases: TGCGCCAGCAGCTTGGACTCCGGCTACAATCAGCCCCAGCATTTT. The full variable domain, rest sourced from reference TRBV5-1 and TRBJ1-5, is KAGVTQTPRYLIKTRGQQVTLSCSPISGHRSVSWYQQTPGQGLQFLFEYFSETQRNKGNFPGRFSGRQFSNSRSEMNVSTLELGDSALYLCASSLDSGYNQPQHFGDGTRLSIL.

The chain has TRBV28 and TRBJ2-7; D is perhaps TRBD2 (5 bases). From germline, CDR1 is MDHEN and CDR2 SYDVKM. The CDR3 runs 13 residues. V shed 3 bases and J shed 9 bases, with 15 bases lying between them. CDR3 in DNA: TGTGCCAGCAGTTTCCATAATAGACGGGGGCAGTACTTC. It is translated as CASSFHNRRGQYF.

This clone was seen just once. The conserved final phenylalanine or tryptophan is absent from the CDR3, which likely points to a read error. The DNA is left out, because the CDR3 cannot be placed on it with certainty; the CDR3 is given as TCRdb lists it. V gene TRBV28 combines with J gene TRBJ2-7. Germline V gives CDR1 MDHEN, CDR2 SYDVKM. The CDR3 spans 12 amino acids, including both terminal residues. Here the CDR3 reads CASSSGWGASPL.

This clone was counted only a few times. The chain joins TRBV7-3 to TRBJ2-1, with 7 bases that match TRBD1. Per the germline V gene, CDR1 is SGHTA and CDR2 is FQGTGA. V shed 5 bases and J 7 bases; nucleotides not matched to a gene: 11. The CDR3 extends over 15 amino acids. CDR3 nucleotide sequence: TGTGCCAGCAGCAATCTCCGACAGGGAAGGAATGAGCAGTTCTTC. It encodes CASSNLRQGRNEQFF.

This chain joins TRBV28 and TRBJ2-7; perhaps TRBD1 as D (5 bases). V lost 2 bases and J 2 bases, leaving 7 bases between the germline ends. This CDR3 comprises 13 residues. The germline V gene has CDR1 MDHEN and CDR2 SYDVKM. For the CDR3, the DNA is TGTGCCAGCAGTTTAGGCAGGGCCTACGAGCAGTACTTC. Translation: CASSLGRAYEQYF.

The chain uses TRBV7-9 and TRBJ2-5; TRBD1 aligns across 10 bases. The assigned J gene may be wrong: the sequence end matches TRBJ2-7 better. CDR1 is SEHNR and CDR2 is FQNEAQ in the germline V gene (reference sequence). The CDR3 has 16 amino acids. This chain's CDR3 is CASSSADRGTTYEQYF. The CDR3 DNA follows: TGTGCCAGCAGCTCGGCGGACAGGGGGACCACCTACGAGCAGTACTTC.

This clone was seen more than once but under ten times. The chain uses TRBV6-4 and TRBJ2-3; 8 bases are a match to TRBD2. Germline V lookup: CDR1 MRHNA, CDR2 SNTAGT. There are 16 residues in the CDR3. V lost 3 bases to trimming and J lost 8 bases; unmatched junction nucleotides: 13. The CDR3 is CASSDVAGQGSGTQYF. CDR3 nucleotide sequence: TGTGCCAGCAGTGATGTAGCGGGGCAGGGGAGCGGTACGCAGTATTTT.

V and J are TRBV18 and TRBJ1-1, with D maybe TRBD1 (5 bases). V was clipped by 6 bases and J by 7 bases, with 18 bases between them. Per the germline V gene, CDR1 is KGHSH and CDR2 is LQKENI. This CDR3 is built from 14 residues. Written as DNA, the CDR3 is TGTGCCAGCTCCTTCCCAGGGCTCCTGAATGAAGCTTTCTTT. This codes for CASSFPGLLNEAFF.

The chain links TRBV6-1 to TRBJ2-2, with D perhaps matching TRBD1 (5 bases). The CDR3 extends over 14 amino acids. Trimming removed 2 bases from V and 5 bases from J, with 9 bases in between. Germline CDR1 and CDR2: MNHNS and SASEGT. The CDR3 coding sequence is TGTGCCAGCAGTGAAAGGCAGGGAACCGGGGAGCTGTTTTTT. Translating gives CASSERQGTGELFF.

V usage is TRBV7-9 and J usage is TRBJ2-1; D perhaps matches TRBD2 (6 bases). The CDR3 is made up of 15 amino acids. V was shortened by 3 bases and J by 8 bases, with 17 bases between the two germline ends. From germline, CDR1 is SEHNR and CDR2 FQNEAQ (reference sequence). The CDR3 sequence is CASSFGTRGSDEQFF. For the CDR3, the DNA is TGTGCCAGCAGCTTCGGGACTCGTGGTTCCGATGAGCAGTTCTTC.

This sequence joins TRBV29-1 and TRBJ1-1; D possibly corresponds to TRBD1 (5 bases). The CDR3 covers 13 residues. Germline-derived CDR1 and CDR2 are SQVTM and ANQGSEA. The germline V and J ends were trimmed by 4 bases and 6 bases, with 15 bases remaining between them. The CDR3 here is CSVGGGDRAEAFF. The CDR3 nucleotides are TGCAGCGTTGGCGGGGGTGATCGTGCTGAAGCTTTCTTT. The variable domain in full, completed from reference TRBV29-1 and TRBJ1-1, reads SAVISQKPSRDICQRGTSLTIQCQVDSQVTMMFWYRQQPGQSLTLIATANQGSEATYESGFVIDKFPISRPNLTFSTLTVSNMSPEDSSIYLCSVGGGDRAEAFFGQGTRLTVV.

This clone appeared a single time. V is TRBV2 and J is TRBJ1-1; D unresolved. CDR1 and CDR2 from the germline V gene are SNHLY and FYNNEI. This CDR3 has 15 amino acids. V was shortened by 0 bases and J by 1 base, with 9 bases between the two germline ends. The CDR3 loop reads CASSEAGNRNTEAFF. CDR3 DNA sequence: TGTGCCAGCAGTGAAGCTGGGAACCGGAACACTGAAGCTTTCTTT. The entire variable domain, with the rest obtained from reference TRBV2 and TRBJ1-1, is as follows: EPEVTQTPSHQVTQMGQEVILRCVPISNHLYFYWYRQILGQKVEFLVSFYNNEISEKSEIFDDQFSVERPDGSNFTLKIRSTKLEDSAMYFCASSEAGNRNTEAFFGQGTRLTVV.

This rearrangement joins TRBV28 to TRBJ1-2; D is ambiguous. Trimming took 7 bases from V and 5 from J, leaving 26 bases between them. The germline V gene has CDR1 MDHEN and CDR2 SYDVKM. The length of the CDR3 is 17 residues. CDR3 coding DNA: TGTGCCAGCAATAATCCCAGTAGGTCCACCCAGACTTATGGCTACACCTTC. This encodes CASNNPSRSTQTYGYTF.

CDR3 in amino acids: CASSPPANTQYF. The CDR3 DNA follows: TGTGCCAGCTCACCACCGGCCAATACGCAGTATTTT. The chain is built from TRBV18 and TRBJ2-3; no clear D. Germline V gene sequence: CDR1 KGHSH, CDR2 LQKENI. This CDR3 has 12 amino acids. The V end lost 0 bases, the J end lost 7 bases, and 5 bases lay between the germline ends.

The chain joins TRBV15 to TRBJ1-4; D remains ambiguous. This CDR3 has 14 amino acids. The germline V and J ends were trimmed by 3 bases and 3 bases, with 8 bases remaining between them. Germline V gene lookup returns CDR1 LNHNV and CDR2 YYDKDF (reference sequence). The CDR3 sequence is CATSRGGANEKLFF. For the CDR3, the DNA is TGTGCCACCAGCAGGGGAGGTGCTAATGAAAAACTGTTTTTT.

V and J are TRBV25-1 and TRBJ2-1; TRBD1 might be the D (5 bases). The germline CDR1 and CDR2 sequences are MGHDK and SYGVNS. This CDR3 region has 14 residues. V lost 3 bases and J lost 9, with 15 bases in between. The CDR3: CASSEPGIPGEQFF. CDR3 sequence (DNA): TGTGCCAGCAGTGAGCCAGGGATCCCCGGTGAGCAGTTCTTC.

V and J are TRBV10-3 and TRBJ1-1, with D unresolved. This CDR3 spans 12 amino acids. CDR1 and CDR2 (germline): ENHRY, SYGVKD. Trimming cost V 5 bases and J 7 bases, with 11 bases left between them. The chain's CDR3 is CAISRSADEAFF. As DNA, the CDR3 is TGTGCCATCAGTAGGTCGGCGGATGAAGCTTTCTTT.

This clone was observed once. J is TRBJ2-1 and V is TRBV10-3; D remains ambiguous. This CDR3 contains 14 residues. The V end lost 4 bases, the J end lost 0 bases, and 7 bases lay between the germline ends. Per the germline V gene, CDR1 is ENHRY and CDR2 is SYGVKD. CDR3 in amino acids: CAISVQSSYNEQFF. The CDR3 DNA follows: TGTGCCATCAGTGTTCAGAGCTCCTACAATGAGCAGTTCTTC.